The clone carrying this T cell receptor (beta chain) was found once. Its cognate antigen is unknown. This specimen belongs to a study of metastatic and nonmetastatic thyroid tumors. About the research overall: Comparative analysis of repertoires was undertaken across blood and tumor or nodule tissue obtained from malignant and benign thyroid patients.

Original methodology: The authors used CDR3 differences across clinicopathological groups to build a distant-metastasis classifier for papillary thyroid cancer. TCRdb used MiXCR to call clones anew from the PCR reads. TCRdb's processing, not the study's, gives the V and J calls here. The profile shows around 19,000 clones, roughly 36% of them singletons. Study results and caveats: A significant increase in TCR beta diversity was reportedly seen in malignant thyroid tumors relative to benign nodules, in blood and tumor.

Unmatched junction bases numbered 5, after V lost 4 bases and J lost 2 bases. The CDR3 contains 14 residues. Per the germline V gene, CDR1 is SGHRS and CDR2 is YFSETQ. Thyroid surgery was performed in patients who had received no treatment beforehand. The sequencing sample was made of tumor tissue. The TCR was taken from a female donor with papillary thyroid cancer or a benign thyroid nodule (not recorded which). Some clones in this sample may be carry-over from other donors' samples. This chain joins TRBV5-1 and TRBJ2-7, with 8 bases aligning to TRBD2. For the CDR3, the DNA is TGCGCCAGCAGCCACAGCGGGAGCCCCTACGAGCAGTACTTC. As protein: CASSHSGSPYEQYF.